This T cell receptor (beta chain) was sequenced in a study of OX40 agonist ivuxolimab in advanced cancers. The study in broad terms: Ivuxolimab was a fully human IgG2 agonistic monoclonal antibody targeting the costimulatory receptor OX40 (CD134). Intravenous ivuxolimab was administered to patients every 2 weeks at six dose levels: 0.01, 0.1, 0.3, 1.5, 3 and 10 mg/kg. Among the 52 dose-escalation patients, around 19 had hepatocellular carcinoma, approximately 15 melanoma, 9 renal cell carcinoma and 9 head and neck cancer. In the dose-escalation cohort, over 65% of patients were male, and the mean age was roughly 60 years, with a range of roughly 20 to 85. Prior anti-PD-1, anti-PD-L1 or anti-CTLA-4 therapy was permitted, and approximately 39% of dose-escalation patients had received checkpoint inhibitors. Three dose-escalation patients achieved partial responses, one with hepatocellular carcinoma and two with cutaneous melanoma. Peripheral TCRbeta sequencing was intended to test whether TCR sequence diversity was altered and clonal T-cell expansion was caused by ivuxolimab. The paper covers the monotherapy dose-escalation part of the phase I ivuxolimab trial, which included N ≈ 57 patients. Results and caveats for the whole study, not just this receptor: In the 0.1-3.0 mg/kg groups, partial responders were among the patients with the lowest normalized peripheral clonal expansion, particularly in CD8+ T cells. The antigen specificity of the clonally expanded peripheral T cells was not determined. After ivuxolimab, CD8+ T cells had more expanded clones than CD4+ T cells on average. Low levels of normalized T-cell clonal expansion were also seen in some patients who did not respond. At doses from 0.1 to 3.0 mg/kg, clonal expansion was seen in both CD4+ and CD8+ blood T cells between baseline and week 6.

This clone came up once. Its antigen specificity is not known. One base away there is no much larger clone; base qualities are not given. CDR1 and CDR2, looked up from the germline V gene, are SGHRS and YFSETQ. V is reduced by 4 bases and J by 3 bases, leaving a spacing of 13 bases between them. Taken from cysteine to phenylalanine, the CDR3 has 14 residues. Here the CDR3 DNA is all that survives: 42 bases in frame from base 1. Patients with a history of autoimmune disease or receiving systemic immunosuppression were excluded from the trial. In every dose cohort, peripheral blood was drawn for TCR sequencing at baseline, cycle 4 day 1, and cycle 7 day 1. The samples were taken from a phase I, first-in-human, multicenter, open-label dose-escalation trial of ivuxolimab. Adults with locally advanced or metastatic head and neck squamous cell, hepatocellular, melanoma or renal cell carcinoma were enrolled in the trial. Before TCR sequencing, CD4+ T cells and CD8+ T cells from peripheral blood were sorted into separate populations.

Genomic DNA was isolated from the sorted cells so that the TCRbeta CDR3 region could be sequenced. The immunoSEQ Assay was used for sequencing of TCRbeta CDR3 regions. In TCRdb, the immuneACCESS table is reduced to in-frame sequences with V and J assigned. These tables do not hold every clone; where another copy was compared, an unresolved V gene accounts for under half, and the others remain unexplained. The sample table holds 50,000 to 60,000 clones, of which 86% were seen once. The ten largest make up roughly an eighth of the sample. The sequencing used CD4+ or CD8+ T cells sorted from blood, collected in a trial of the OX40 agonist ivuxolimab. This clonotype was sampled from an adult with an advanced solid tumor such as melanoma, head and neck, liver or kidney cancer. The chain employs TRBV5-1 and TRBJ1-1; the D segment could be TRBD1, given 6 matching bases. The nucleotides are TGCGCCAGCAGCGCACTAACAGGGTACACTGAAGCTTTCTTT. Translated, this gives CASSALTGYTEAFF.